This record covers a single T cell receptor beta chain. Germline V gene sequence: CDR1 SQVTM, CDR2 ANQGSEA. Trimming removed 8 bases from V and 0 bases from J, with 14 bases in between. The CDR3 runs to 13 residues. Graves' hyperthyroidism was deemed stable given no ophthalmopathy progression within 18 months. Patients aged 18 to 65 had newly diagnosed hyperthyroidism that had lasted under 2 months. Uncontrolled infection, other autoimmune disease, pregnancy and lactation each barred patients from inclusion. This entry comes from a study of T cells in Graves' hyperthyroidism and ophthalmopathy. Amplified TCR beta CDR3 regions derived from RNA transcripts. RT-PCR in the first round (using the HTBI primer set) targeted the TCR CDR3. TCRdb recomputed calls from the multiplex PCR reads with MiXCR, one row per CDR3 protein. The repertoire holds about 580,000 distinct CDR3 sequences, with around 46% as singletons.

The receptor was isolated from a woman between 18 and 30 years old with Graves' hyperthyroidism. The chain uses TRBV29-1 and TRBJ2-7; maybe TRBD2 (6 bases). Sequencing was done on a sample of peripheral blood or thyroid tissue (not recorded which). The CDR3 bases are TGCAGCCAAGGAGGGCAGGACTCCTACGAGCAGTACTTC. Translated, it gives CSQGGQDSYEQYF.